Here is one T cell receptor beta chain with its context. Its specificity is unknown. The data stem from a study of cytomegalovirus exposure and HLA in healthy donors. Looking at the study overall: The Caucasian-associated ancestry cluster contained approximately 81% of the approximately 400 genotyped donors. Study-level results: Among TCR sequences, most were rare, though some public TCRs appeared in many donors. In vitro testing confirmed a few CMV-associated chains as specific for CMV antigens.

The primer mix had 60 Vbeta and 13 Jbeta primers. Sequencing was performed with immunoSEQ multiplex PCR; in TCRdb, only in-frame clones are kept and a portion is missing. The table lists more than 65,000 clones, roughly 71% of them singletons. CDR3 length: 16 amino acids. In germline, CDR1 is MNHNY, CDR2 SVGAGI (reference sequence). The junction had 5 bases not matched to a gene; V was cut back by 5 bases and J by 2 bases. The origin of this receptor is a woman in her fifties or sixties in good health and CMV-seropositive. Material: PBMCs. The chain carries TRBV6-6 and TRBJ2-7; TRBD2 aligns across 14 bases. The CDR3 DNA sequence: TGTGCCAGCAGTCAGGGACTAGCGGGAGTCCCCTACGAGCAGTACTTC. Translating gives CASSQGLAGVPYEQYF.